The 22 T cell receptor beta chains below all came from one sample that was sequenced in a study of tumor-infiltrating lymphocytes in primary liver carcinoma. From 500 ng of total RNA, TCR beta-specific cDNA was reverse-transcribed using a constant-region primer. Slightly modified ARM-PCR, run as three nested multiplex PCR rounds, produced the TCR beta libraries. Rounds one and two of PCR, each of around 11 cycles, were primed with TRBV1-TRBV30 forward primers and a C-beta reverse primer. TCRdb passed the multiplex PCR reads through MiXCR, listing each CDR3 protein once. The sample carries approximately 340,000 distinct CDR3 sequences, approximately 64% recorded once. The researchers obtained blood RNA from unsorted whole blood and also extracted germline DNA. The specimen sequenced was peripheral blood. Receptors originate from a man in his forties or fifties with primary liver carcinoma and hepatitis B virus infection.

The sample holds many counts of this clonotype. This chain connects TRBV6-2 or TRBV6-3 to TRBJ2-2, with 7 bases identical to TRBD1. There are 16 residues in the CDR3. V was clipped by 5 bases and J by 4 bases; unmatched bases: 10. The germline V gene encodes CDR1 MNHEY and CDR2 SVGEGT. CDR3 DNA: TGTGCCAGCAGTCAATCGACAGGGTATGGCACCGGGGAGCTGTTTTTT. Its protein is CASSQSTGYGTGELFF.

For this clonotype: The junction departs from the called germline gene at one end, perhaps through a read error. The chain carries TRBV5-6 and TRBJ2-1; no definite D call. There are 15 residues in the CDR3. Germline CDR1 reads SGHDT; CDR2 reads YYEEEE. The CDR3, as DNA: TGTGCCAGCAGCTTGGTCCAAAGCTCCTACGATGAGCAGTTCTTC. Protein product: CASSLVQSSYDEQFF.

The chain joins TRBV11-2 to TRBJ2-1; TRBD2 might be the D (6 bases). The germline V gene encodes CDR1 SGHAT and CDR2 FQNNGV. V lost 9 bases, J lost 3 bases, and 18 bases lay in between. The CDR3 extends over 15 amino acids. The CDR3 reads CASSRPTGDYNEQFF. The CDR3 DNA is TGTGCCAGTAGCCGGCCTACGGGAGACTACAATGAGCAGTTCTTC.

About this clonotype itself: The junction departs from the called germline gene at one end, perhaps through a read error. The chain recombines TRBV7-3 with TRBJ2-5; D may be TRBD1 (6 bases). Germline V lookup: CDR1 SGHTA, CDR2 FQGTGA. The CDR3 contains 13 residues. CDR3 loop: CASSPGVGQTQYF. The CDR3, as DNA: TGTGCCAGCAGCCCTGGAGTAGGACAGACCCAATACTTC.

Regarding this clonotype: The junction departs from the called germline gene at one end, perhaps through a read error. V usage is TRBV30 and J usage is TRBJ1-3; D gene uncertain. CDR1 is GTSNPN and CDR2 is SVGIG in the germline V gene (reference sequence). This CDR3 comprises 14 residues. CDR3: CAWSAGISENTIYF. DNA for the CDR3: TGTGCCTGGAGTGCAGGTATCTCTGAAAACACCATATATTTT.

In the case of this clonotype: A much bigger clone sits one base away, suggesting this may be a read error. This chain links TRBV10-3 with TRBJ2-1, with D perhaps matching TRBD1 (5 bases). Germline V gene data show CDR1 as ENHRY and CDR2 as SYGVKD. The CDR3 sequence is 13 residues long. Trimming stripped 8 bases from V and 4 bases from J, with 12 bases between. The CDR3 sequence: CAIRQSPYNEQFF. The CDR3 nucleotides read TGTGCCATCCGACAGTCCCCTTACAATGAGCAGTTCTTC.

This clonotype has a count of ten or more. The gene calls are TRBV6-2 or TRBV6-3 and TRBJ1-2; 10 bases align to TRBD1. The J segment lost 2 bases and the V segment lost 6 bases, leaving 3 bases of the junction unmatched. The CDR3 is 14 residues long. CDR1 and CDR2 (germline): MNHEY, SVGEGT. The CDR3 protein is CASRGTGDNYGYTF. Written as DNA, the CDR3 is TGTGCCAGCAGAGGGACAGGGGACAACTATGGCTACACCTTC.

As for this clonotype: A much larger clone is a single base away; this may be a read error. V gene TRBV6-1 combines with J gene TRBJ2-3; D may be TRBD1 (5 bases). CDR3 size: 12 residues. Per germline, CDR1 MNHNS and CDR2 SASEGT. The chain's CDR3 is CASRDSTDTHYF. The CDR3 coding sequence is TGTGCCAGCAGAGACAGCACAGATACGCATTATTTT.

J is TRBJ2-1 and V is TRBV11-2; possibly TRBD2 for D (5 bases). The germline CDR1 and CDR2 sequences are SGHAT and FQNNGV. The CDR3 runs to 14 residues. V dropped 5 bases and J dropped 4 bases, with 12 bases sitting between them. DNA for the CDR3: TGTGCCAGCAGCCTCCAAGAGGGTTACAATGAGCAGTTCTTC. Amino acids: CASSLQEGYNEQFF.

As concerns this clonotype: The missing conserved phenylalanine or tryptophan at the end of this CDR3 makes a read error likely. V is TRBV4-1 and J is TRBJ2-1; TRBD1 might be the D (5 bases). V lost 6 bases and J 10 bases, leaving 16 bases between the germline ends. CDR3 length: 13 amino acids. Germline CDR1 reads MGHRA; CDR2 reads YSYEKL. CDR3 sequence (DNA): TGCGCCAGCAGTCATGAACCCTCAGGGGAGCAGTTCATC. Amino acids: CASSHEPSGEQFI.

This chain uses TRBV5-4 with TRBJ1-2; weak D call: TRBD1 (5 bases). Germline CDR1 SGHNT, CDR2 YYREEE (reference sequence). Trimming took 6 bases from V and 4 from J, leaving 25 bases between them. The CDR3 has 17 residues. The CDR3 loop is CASNLILVLGEGYGYTF. The CDR3 nucleotides are TGTGCCAGCAACCTCATCCTGGTTCTGGGGGAGGGCTATGGCTACACCTTC.

The gene calls are TRBV11-2 and TRBJ1-1, with D unclear. Trimming pared 7 bases from V and 3 bases from J, leaving 9 bases between. The CDR3 is 12 amino acids. Germline-derived CDR1 and CDR2 are SGHAT and FQNNGV. In DNA form, the CDR3 reads TGTGCCAGCAACCAGGACTACACTGAAGCTTTCTTT. It codes for CASNQDYTEAFF.

As for this clonotype: This CDR3 is missing its conserved last phenylalanine or tryptophan, likely due to a read error. This chain uses TRBV6-5 with TRBJ2-7; 10 bases align to TRBD2. The germline V gene has CDR1 MNHEY and CDR2 SVGAGI. The CDR3 covers 15 residues. Trimming cost V 5 bases and J 2 bases; bases outside gene matches: 6. The CDR3 region has the DNA TGTGCCAGCAGTCTAGCGGGAGTCCGACCCTACGAGCAGTACTCC. Protein: CASSLAGVRPYEQYS.

On this clonotype: This likely comes from a read error, as the CDR3 has no conserved phenylalanine or tryptophan at its end. This sequence joins TRBV19 and TRBJ2-2; 8 bases map to TRBD1. J gave up 4 bases and V 3 bases, and 7 bases lay outside the gene matches. Per germline, CDR1 LNHDA and CDR2 SQIVND (reference sequence). The CDR3 runs to 16 residues. The CDR3 nucleotides are TGTGCCAGTAGTATTACCCCAGGGGGCGGCACCGGGGAGCTGTTTCTT. Encoded protein: CASSITPGGGTGELFL.

About this clonotype: One end of the junction varies from germline; a read error may be responsible. The chain is built from TRBV14 and TRBJ2-7; tentatively, D is TRBD1 (6 bases). CDR3 length: 15 amino acids. CDR1 is SGHDN, CDR2 FVKESK, per germline. The CDR3 reads CVSSQEPSGTSEQYF. CDR3 coding DNA: TGTGTCAGCAGCCAAGAACCTAGTGGGACATCCGAGCAGTACTTC.

Concerning this clonotype: At one end the junction does not follow the germline gene, possibly because of a read error. The chain recombines TRBV11-2 with TRBJ1-5; 7 bases match TRBD1. The CDR3 runs to 15 residues. CDR1 is SGHAT and CDR2 is FQNNGV in the germline V gene. The CDR3 region is CANSLDQTGNQSQHF. The CDR3 DNA reads as TGTGCCAACAGCTTAGATCAGACAGGGAATCAGTCCCAGCATTTT.

This clonotype was found many times. V is TRBV6-2 or TRBV6-3 and J is TRBJ2-2; no definite D call. The V end lost 2 bases, the J end lost 7 bases, and 2 bases lay between the germline ends. The germline CDR1 and CDR2 sequences are MNHEY and SVGEGT. This CDR3 contains 11 residues. The chain's CDR3 is CASSYDGELFF. For the CDR3, the DNA is TGTGCCAGCAGTTACGACGGGGAGCTGTTTTTT.

With respect to this clonotype: A junction end diverges from the germline sequence, so it may reflect a read error. V and J are TRBV4-2 and TRBJ1-1; D unresolved. Germline V gene data show CDR1 as LGHNA and CDR2 as YNFKEQ. CDR3 length: 15 amino acids. The CDR3 loop is CASGQGGRENTEALF. As DNA, the CDR3 is TGTGCCAGCGGCCAAGGCGGTCGGGAGAACACTGAAGCTTTATTT.

Worth noting for this clonotype: At one end, the junction sequence differs from germline, possibly due to a read error. The chain couples TRBV29-1 to TRBJ2-7, with no clear D. CDR1 and CDR2 (germline): SQVTM, ANQGSEA. CDR3 length equals 12 residues. The CDR3 bases are TGCCGCGTCACCAAGGATAGTTACGAGCAGTACTTC. Translated: CRVTKDSYEQYF.

In the case of this clonotype: The CDR3 ends on some other residue instead of the conserved phenylalanine or tryptophan, so this is likely a read error. The V gene is TRBV4-3, the J gene TRBJ2-5; TRBD1 matches 11 bases. The CDR3 runs to 15 residues. CDR1 and CDR2 from the germline V gene are LGHNA and YSLEER. J was trimmed by 4 bases and V by 2 bases; bases with no gene match: 3. This CDR3 is CASSQWGQGGETQYI. The CDR3 nucleotides read TGCGCCAGCAGCCAATGGGGACAGGGGGGAGAGACCCAGTACATC.

The chain is built from TRBV5-1 and TRBJ2-1; D is perhaps TRBD1 or TRBD2 (5 bases each). Looked up from germline, CDR1 is SGHRS and CDR2 is YFSETQ. The CDR3 totals 15 residues. Trimming shortened V by 4 bases and J by 12 bases, and 23 bases separated the two germline ends. CDR3 DNA sequence: TGCGCCAGCAGCACTACCGGGACCCCAGACGAGAGGCAGTTCTTC. Its protein product is CASSTTGTPDERQFF.

The rearrangement links TRBV5-1 to TRBJ2-7; 7 bases are shared with TRBD2. Germline CDR1 is SGHRS and CDR2 is YFSETQ. The CDR3 is made up of 14 amino acids. Trimming removed 1 base from V and 2 bases from J; junction bases left unmatched: 3. The CDR3 loop is CASSLSLAAYEQYF. The CDR3 DNA reads as TGCGCCAGCAGCTTGAGTCTAGCGGCCTACGAGCAGTACTTC.